This TCR beta chain stems from a study of blood T cell repertoires in COVID-19. Study as a whole: Acute and convalescent COVID-19 specimens originated in the United States, Italy and Spain.

In the original analysis: Amplification of reference gene primers was used by the study to estimate nucleated cell counts. Method: immunoSEQ multiplex PCR; TCRdb's copy keeps in-frame clones and lacks some. The DNA was the basis for D and trimming; V, J and clone size are from that table. The sample contains some 380,000 clones, nearly 90% of which appear only once. Participants spanned ages about 18 to 95 years and resided in roughly 22 US areas. The TCR sequence derives from a woman aged 40 to 50 with acute COVID-19. Sequencing used PBMCs or T cells enriched from blood (not recorded which).

CDR3 bases: TGTGCCTGGAGACCAAACAGGAATCAGCCCCAGCATTTT. Protein sequence: CAWRPNRNQPQHF. The chain uses TRBV30 and TRBJ1-5, with a weak D call TRBD1 (5 bases). The CDR3 extends over 13 amino acids. Trimming removed 3 bases at V and 4 bases at J, with 10 bases between. Per the germline V gene, CDR1 is GTSNPN and CDR2 is SVGIG (reference sequence).